These 32 T cell receptor beta chains came from one sample sequenced in a study of Ad26.COV2.S vaccination and SARS-CoV-2 variants. The treatment is: 15 to 20 received Ad26.COV2.S at low or high dose, single or two shots; about 5 received placebo; per-sample allocation not given. The investigators took samples on day 63 after the first vaccine or placebo injection. Some clones are missing from TCRdb's copy, which holds only in-frame ones; the method was immunoSEQ multiplex PCR. The sample holds 200,000 to 250,000 clones, approximately 90% seen once. The material sequenced was peripheral blood, taken in a trial of Ad26.COV2.S vaccine versus placebo. These receptors were taken from a person aged 18-60 years who received the Ad26.COV2.S COVID-19 vaccine or a placebo.

As DNA, the CDR3 is TGTGCCAGCAGTACTAGCGGCTCCTACAATGAGCAGTTCTTC. Its protein product is CASSTSGSYNEQFF. V is TRBV6-2 or TRBV6-3 and J is TRBJ2-1, with 8 bases matching TRBD2. This CDR3 region has 14 residues. The germline V gene encodes CDR1 MNHEY and CDR2 SVGEGT. The V segment lost 5 bases and the J segment 0 bases; nucleotides outside the gene matches: 0.

V is TRBV6-5 and J is TRBJ1-2; possibly TRBD1 for D (6 bases). The CDR3 sequence is 15 residues long. Germline CDR1 is MNHEY and CDR2 is SVGAGI. V shed 0 bases and J shed 4 bases, with 12 bases lying between them. CDR3 nucleotide sequence: TGTGCCAGCAGTTACTCAATACAGGGAGGCTATGGCTACACCTTC. Translated: CASSYSIQGGYGYTF.

This chain joins TRBV5-1 and TRBJ2-2; D remains unclear. Germline V gene data show CDR1 as SGHRS and CDR2 as YFSETQ. Trimming stripped 0 bases from V and 5 bases from J, with 14 bases between. The CDR3 has 16 amino acids. The CDR3 region has the DNA TGCGCCAGCAGCTTGGGGTCAGTTAACCCGACCGGGGAGCTGTTTTTT. Its protein is CASSLGSVNPTGELFF.

The chain uses TRBV7-3 and TRBJ2-1; 12 nucleotides align to TRBD2. V lost 2 bases, J lost 3 bases, and 20 bases stayed unmatched. This CDR3 is 22 amino acids long. The V gene's germline CDR1 is SGHTA and CDR2 FQGTGA. The CDR3 is CASSLASGRAPGQYEGYNEQFF. CDR3 sequence (DNA): TGTGCCAGCAGCTTAGCTAGCGGGAGGGCCCCGGGCCAGTACGAAGGCTACAATGAGCAGTTCTTC.

This chain uses TRBV9 with TRBJ2-1, with 11 bases identical to TRBD2. CDR3 size: 17 residues. The V gene's germline CDR1 is SGDLS and CDR2 YYNGEE. Trimming cost V 7 bases and J 0 bases; bases outside gene matches: 9. CDR3 DNA sequence: TGTGCCAGCGTCCCGGGACTAGCGGCCAGCTCCTACAATGAGCAGTTCTTC. Its translation is CASVPGLAASSYNEQFF. The complete variable domain, with remaining parts taken from reference TRBV9 and TRBJ2-1, reads DSGVTQTPKHLITATGQRVTLRCSPRSGDLSVYWYQQSLDQGLQFLIQYYNGEERAKGNILERFSAQQFPDLHSELNLSSLELGDSALYFCASVPGLAASSYNEQFFGPGTRLTVL.

V usage is TRBV7-2 and J usage is TRBJ1-2, with a weak D call TRBD1 (5 bases). V was shortened by 5 bases and J by 1 base, with 11 bases between the two germline ends. The germline V gene encodes CDR1 SGHTA and CDR2 FQGNSA. The CDR3 spans 14 residues. CDR3 loop: CASSPTVSNYGYTF. CDR3 DNA sequence: TGTGCCAGCAGCCCGACAGTTAGTAACTATGGCTACACCTTC.

The chain joins TRBV7-2 to TRBJ2-6; TRBD2 is a possible D gene (5 bases). Trimming pared 4 bases from V and 0 bases from J, leaving 7 bases between. CDR1 is SGHTA and CDR2 is FQGNSA in the germline V gene. This CDR3 is built from 15 residues. The CDR3 spells CASSSGSSGANVLTF. CDR3 DNA: TGTGCCAGCAGCTCTGGGAGCTCTGGGGCCAACGTCCTGACTTTC.

This clone was counted a single time. The V and J genes are TRBV4-1 and TRBJ2-1; 12 bases map to TRBD2. Germline CDR1 and CDR2: MGHRA and YSYEKL. Trimming removed 0 bases from V and 1 base from J; junction bases left unmatched: 13. This CDR3 has 21 amino acids. CDR3 DNA: TGCGCCAGCAGCCAAGATCAGGCTAGCGGGAGGGCCAAGGCGTCCTACAATGAGCAGTTCTTC. It is translated as CASSQDQASGRAKASYNEQFF.

This clone was counted a few times. The CDR3: CAISDTSGRTSYNEQFF. The CDR3 DNA follows: TGTGCCATCAGTGATACTAGCGGGAGGACTTCCTACAATGAGCAGTTCTTC. The J gene is TRBJ2-1, the V gene TRBV10-3; TRBD2 aligns across 12 bases. CDR3 length equals 17 residues. Unmatched junction bases numbered 4, after V lost 3 bases and J lost 1 base. Germline V gene data show CDR1 as ENHRY and CDR2 as SYGVKD.

The table lists this clone with a few counts. The V call is TRBV5-1, the J call TRBJ1-3; 9 nucleotides match TRBD1. This CDR3 region has 16 residues. Germline V lookup: CDR1 SGHRS, CDR2 YFSETQ. V gave up 4 bases and J gave up 0 bases; unmatched junction bases: 5. The DNA for the CDR3 is TGCGCCAGCAGCCTCGGGACAGGGTCCTCTGGAAACACCATATATTTT. Residues: CASSLGTGSSGNTIYF.

The CDR3 spells CASSVDPGSADSPLHF. The DNA for the CDR3 is TGTGCCAGCAGCGTAGATCCGGGCTCGGCGGATTCACCCCTCCACTTT. The chain couples TRBV9 to TRBJ1-6; D uncertain. The V gene lost 0 bases and the J gene lost 8 bases, with 15 bases spanning the gap. Looked up from germline, CDR1 is SGDLS and CDR2 is YYNGEE. CDR3 length: 16 amino acids.

The chain is built from TRBV9 and TRBJ1-6; D remains ambiguous. Trimming took off 0 bases at V and 2 bases at J, with 9 bases between the two ends. Germline values: CDR1 SGDLS, CDR2 YYNGEE. This CDR3 comprises 16 residues. The CDR3 region is CASSVGRVTYNSPLHF. DNA of the CDR3: TGTGCCAGCAGCGTAGGGCGGGTAACCTATAATTCACCCCTCCACTTT.

The genes are TRBV28 and TRBJ2-7; D not resolved. CDR1 and CDR2 (germline): MDHEN, SYDVKM. There are 10 residues in the CDR3. Between the trimmed V and J ends, which lost 3 bases and 6 bases, there was a span of 3 bases. The DNA of the CDR3 is TGTGCCAGCAGTTTCCGCGAGCAGTACTTC. This sequence encodes CASSFREQYF.

J is TRBJ1-2 and V is TRBV16, with D possibly matching TRBD1 (5 bases). The CDR3 extends over 13 amino acids. Trimming left V 0 bases short and J 5 bases short, with 7 bases between. Germline lookup yields CDR1 KGHSY and CDR2 FQNENV. This CDR3 reads CASSQSGGYGYTF. DNA for the CDR3: TGTGCCAGCAGCCAATCGGGGGGGTATGGCTACACCTTC. Filled out from reference TRBV16 and TRBJ1-2, the complete variable domain reads GEEVAQTPKHLVRGEGQKAKLYCAPIKGHSYVFWYQQVLKNEFKFLISFQNENVFDETGMPKERFSAKCLPNSPCSLEIQATKLEDSAVYFCASSQSGGYGYTFGSGTRLTVV.

This clone was recorded once. This sequence joins TRBV24-1 and TRBJ1-4; no firm D call. CDR3 size: 15 residues. Trimming removed 6 bases from V and 5 bases from J, with 15 bases in between. From germline, CDR1 is KGHDR and CDR2 SFDVKD. The CDR3, as DNA: TGTGCCACCAGTCGATCTACGGGAAAAAATGAAAAACTGTTTTTT. Amino acids: CATSRSTGKNEKLFF.

The V and J genes are TRBV24-1 and TRBJ2-5; the D call may be TRBD1 or TRBD2 (5 bases each). From germline, CDR1 is KGHDR and CDR2 SFDVKD. The V and J ends lost 4 bases and 5 bases respectively, with 13 bases between them. The length of the CDR3 is 14 residues. The CDR3 here is CATSESGTEETQYF. CDR3 nucleotides: TGTGCCACCAGTGAATCAGGGACGGAGGAGACCCAGTACTTC.

The chain couples TRBV7-2 to TRBJ2-5, with 8 bases matching TRBD1. The junction had 4 bases not matched to a gene; V was cut back by 6 bases and J by 4 bases. The length of the CDR3 is 13 residues. CDR1 and CDR2 from the germline V gene are SGHTA and FQGNSA. The CDR3 loop reads CASSLQGVETQYF. The CDR3 DNA sequence: TGTGCCAGCAGTTTACAGGGGGTAGAGACCCAGTACTTC.

V usage is TRBV14 and J usage is TRBJ1-3; D not certain. Germline CDR1 reads SGHDN; CDR2 reads FVKESK. The CDR3 length is 16 residues. Deletions cut 0 bases from V and 0 bases from J, with 9 bases between. CDR3 nucleotide sequence: TGTGCCAGCAGCCAAGACTGGGGTCACTCTGGAAACACCATATATTTT. Translating it yields CASSQDWGHSGNTIYF.

The J gene is TRBJ2-7, the V gene TRBV6-5; D ambiguous. Trimming removed 8 bases from V and 3 bases from J, with 5 bases in between. Germline CDR1 and CDR2: MNHEY and SVGAGI. This CDR3 contains 10 residues. DNA of the CDR3: TGTGCCAGCCGACTCTACGAGCAGTACTTC. Translation gives CASRLYEQYF.

The J gene is TRBJ1-3, the V gene TRBV7-9; unclear D gene. The CDR3 totals 15 residues. V lost 4 bases, J lost 1 base, and 11 bases lay in between. Germline CDR1 and CDR2: SEHNR and FQNEAQ (reference sequence). The CDR3 nucleotides are TGTGCCAGCAGCTCAGAAGTCTCGTCTGGAAACACCATATATTTT. Residues: CASSSEVSSGNTIYF.

The chain uses TRBV2 and TRBJ2-1; 7 bases match TRBD2. V shed 4 bases and J 3 bases; nucleotides not matched to a gene: 3. This CDR3 contains 14 residues. The germline CDR1 and CDR2 sequences are SNHLY and FYNNEI. Here the CDR3 DNA reads TGTGCCAGCAGTGGTCTAGCGGTCTACAATGAGCAGTTCTTC. This encodes CASSGLAVYNEQFF.

This clone was picked up one time. This rearrangement joins TRBV2 to TRBJ2-5; D is possibly TRBD1 (6 bases). The CDR3 runs 12 residues. Germline lookup yields CDR1 SNHLY and CDR2 FYNNEI. V lost 7 bases to trimming and J lost 5 bases, with 11 bases between them. CDR3 sequence: CASIDRRETQYF. As DNA, the CDR3 is TGTGCCAGCATAGACAGGAGGGAGACCCAGTACTTC. The full variable domain, completed using reference TRBV2 and TRBJ2-5, is EPEVTQTPSHQVTQMGQEVILRCVPISNHLYFYWYRQILGQKVEFLVSFYNNEISEKSEIFDDQFSVERPDGSNFTLKIRSTKLEDSAMYFCASIDRRETQYFGPGTRLLVL.

The V and J genes are TRBV5-6 and TRBJ1-2, with D perhaps TRBD1 (5 bases). The CDR3 is 14 amino acids. V dropped 0 bases and J dropped 8 bases, with 14 bases sitting between them. CDR1 and CDR2 from the germline V gene are SGHDT and YYEEEE. CDR3 loop: CASSLGGVTWGYTF. CDR3 in DNA: TGTGCCAGCAGCTTGGGGGGCGTGACTTGGGGCTACACCTTC.

The V and J genes are TRBV5-1 and TRBJ2-5, with 9 bases that match TRBD1. V trimming: 6 bases; J trimming: 5 bases; junction bases outside the gene matches: 11. The CDR3 has 15 residues. Germline CDR1 SGHRS, CDR2 YFSETQ. The CDR3 nucleotides read TGCGCCAGCAACGCTGGGGGGACAGGGTGGGAGACCCAGTACTTC. It encodes CASNAGGTGWETQYF.

The chain couples TRBV29-1 to TRBJ2-7, with 7 bases aligning to TRBD1. The ends lost 4 bases at V and 2 bases at J; junction bases unmatched: 5. This CDR3 region has 13 residues. CDR1 and CDR2 from the germline V gene are SQVTM and ANQGSEA. The CDR3 nucleotides are TGCAGCGTTGTCAGGGGGTTTCCCTACGAGCAGTACTTC. Protein: CSVVRGFPYEQYF.

The gene calls are TRBV10-3 and TRBJ1-1; tentative D call: TRBD1 (5 bases). V shed 0 bases and J shed 1 base, with 9 bases lying between them. This CDR3 spans 15 amino acids. Germline-derived CDR1 and CDR2 are ENHRY and SYGVKD. The CDR3 DNA is TGTGCCATCAGTGAGTCGAGACAGACGAACACTGAAGCTTTCTTT. It translates to CAISESRQTNTEAFF.

The chain is built from TRBV10-3 and TRBJ2-3; D is perhaps TRBD1 or TRBD2 (6 bases each). Looked up from germline, CDR1 is ENHRY and CDR2 is SYGVKD. The germline V and J ends were trimmed by 4 bases and 6 bases, with 8 bases remaining between them. The CDR3 runs to 12 residues. CDR3 nucleotide sequence: TGTGCCATCAGTGGGGGGGCTGATACGCAGTATTTT. It yields the protein CAISGGADTQYF.

The chain combines TRBV7-2 with TRBJ2-5; D could derive from TRBD1 or TRBD2 (6 bases each). This CDR3 contains 15 residues. Germline CDR1 is SGHTA and CDR2 is FQGNSA. The V end was cut by 5 bases, the J end by 5 bases, with 18 bases between. CDR3 region: CASSPWDGGWETQYF. As DNA, the CDR3 is TGTGCCAGCAGCCCCTGGGACGGGGGCTGGGAGACCCAGTACTTC.

This chain links TRBV18 with TRBJ2-6; D is unresolved. Per germline, CDR1 KGHSH and CDR2 LQKENI. This CDR3 has 22 amino acids. V dropped 3 bases and J dropped 0 bases, with 27 bases sitting between them. Here the CDR3 DNA reads TGTGCCAGCTCACCCGCGGTCGTCAGCCGCAGCCCCTTTGTCTCTGGGGCCAACGTCCTGACTTTC. Its protein product is CASSPAVVSRSPFVSGANVLTF.

The chain couples TRBV5-1 to TRBJ2-3, with D possibly TRBD1 on 5 matching bases. Trimming took 0 bases from V and 1 from J, leaving 9 bases between them. The length of the CDR3 is 15 residues. From germline, CDR1 is SGHRS and CDR2 YFSETQ. CDR3 protein: CASSLGDRGTDTQYF. The CDR3 DNA sequence: TGCGCCAGCAGCTTGGGCGACAGAGGCACAGATACGCAGTATTTT.

The V call is TRBV11-2, the J call TRBJ1-1; D is unresolved. The CDR3 contains 15 residues. The germline V and J ends were trimmed by 5 bases and 1 base, with 14 bases remaining between them. CDR1 and CDR2 from the germline V gene are SGHAT and FQNNGV. The CDR3 nucleotides are TGTGCCAGCAGCCTCCCGACCGATAGGAACACTGAAGCTTTCTTT. Protein sequence: CASSLPTDRNTEAFF. The full variable domain, its missing parts supplied by reference TRBV11-2 and TRBJ1-1, is EAGVAQSPRYKIIEKRQSVAFWCNPISGHATLYWYQQILGQGPKLLIQFQNNGVVDDSQLPKDRFSAERLKGVDSTLKIQPAKLEDSAVYLCASSLPTDRNTEAFFGQGTRLTVV.

The V and J genes are TRBV6-2 or TRBV6-3 and TRBJ2-7; D possibly corresponds to TRBD1 (5 bases). V lost 0 bases and J lost 1, with 19 bases in between. The germline gives CDR1 MNHEY, CDR2 SVGEGT. The CDR3 extends over 18 amino acids. The CDR3 bases are TGTGCCAGCAGTTACTCGGGCAGGGTTTTCCGTTATTCCTACGAGCAGTACTTC. It yields the protein CASSYSGRVFRYSYEQYF.